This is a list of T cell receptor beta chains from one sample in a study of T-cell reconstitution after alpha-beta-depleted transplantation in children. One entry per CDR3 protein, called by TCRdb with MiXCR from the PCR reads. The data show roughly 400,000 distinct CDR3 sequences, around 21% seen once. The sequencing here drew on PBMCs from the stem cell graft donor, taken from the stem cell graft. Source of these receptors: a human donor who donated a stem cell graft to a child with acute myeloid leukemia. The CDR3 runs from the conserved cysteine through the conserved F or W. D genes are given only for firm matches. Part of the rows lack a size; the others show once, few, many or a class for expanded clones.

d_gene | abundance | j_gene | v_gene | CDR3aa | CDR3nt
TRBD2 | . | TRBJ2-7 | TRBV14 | CASSPTSGASYEQYF | TGTGCCAGCAGCCCTACTAGCGGAGCGTCCTACGAGCAGTACTTC
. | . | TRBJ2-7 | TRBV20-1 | CSVGRSYEQYF | TGCAGTGTCGGCAGATCCTACGAGCAGTACTTC
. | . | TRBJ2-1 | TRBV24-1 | CATSDPINEQFF | TGTGCCACCAGTGATCCGATAAATGAGCAGTTCTTC
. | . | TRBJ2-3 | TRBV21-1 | CASSKGGLSSSLLVADTQYF | TGTGCCAGCAGCAAAGGGGGCCTTTCTTCGAGTCTGCTGGTTGCAGATACGCAGTATTTT
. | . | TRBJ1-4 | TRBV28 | CASRSNEKLFF | TGTGCCAGCAGATCAAATGAAAAACTGTTTTTT
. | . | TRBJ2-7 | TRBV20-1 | CSAQDRPTYEQYF | TGCAGTGCCCAAGACAGGCCGACCTACGAGCAGTACTTC
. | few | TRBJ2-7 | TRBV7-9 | CASSPGDTNYEQYF | TGTGCCAGCAGCCCTGGGGACACCAACTACGAGCAGTACTTC
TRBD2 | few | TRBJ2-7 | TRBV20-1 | CSAEAGLADYEQYF | TGCAGTGCCGAGGCCGGACTAGCGGACTACGAGCAGTACTTC
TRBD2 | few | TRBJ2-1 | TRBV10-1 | CAPGLAGATAYNEQFF | TGCGCTCCGGGACTAGCGGGAGCCACCGCCTACAATGAGCAGTTCTTC
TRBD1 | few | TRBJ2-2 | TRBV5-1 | CASSYRQGARSGELFF | TGCGCCAGCAGCTACCGACAGGGGGCAAGGAGCGGGGAGCTGTTTTTT
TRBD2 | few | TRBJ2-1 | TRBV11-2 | CASSLGTSGKYNEQFF | TGTGCCAGCAGCTTAGGGACTAGCGGGAAATACAATGAGCAGTTCTTC
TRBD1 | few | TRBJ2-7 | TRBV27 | CASRRTGVNYEQYF | TGTGCCAGCAGACGGACAGGGGTAAACTACGAGCAGTACTTC
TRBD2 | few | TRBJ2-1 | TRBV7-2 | CASTVTSGGNEQFF | TGTGCCAGCACCGTCACTAGCGGGGGGAATGAGCAGTTCTTC
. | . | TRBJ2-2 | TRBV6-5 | CASSYSTLLGELFF | TGTGCCAGCAGTTACTCGACACTTCTCGGGGAGCTGTTTTTT
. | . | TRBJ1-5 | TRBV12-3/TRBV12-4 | CASSLGVRRKNQPQHF | TGTGCCAGCAGTTTAGGGGTCAGACGGAAGAATCAGCCCCAGCATTTT